Below are 31 T cell receptor beta chains sequenced from a single sample in a study of response to subunit inactivated influenza vaccine. One entry per CDR3 protein, called by TCRdb with MiXCR from the RT-PCR reads. The table has roughly 670,000 distinct CDR3 sequences, 12% to 15% seen once; the top ten hold 7.6%. This sample comprised PBMCs from blood, obtained around 15 days before vaccination. All receptors come from a man aged 45-65 years who received an inactivated influenza vaccine.

V is TRBV6-1 and J is TRBJ1-1; 7 bases match TRBD1. V was pared by 1 base and J by 4 bases, with 3 bases of the junction left unmatched. CDR1 and CDR2 from the germline V gene are MNHNS and SASEGT. The CDR3 totals 14 residues. DNA for the CDR3: TGTGCCAGCAGTGAAGGACAGGGTGCCACTGAAGCTTTCTTT. Protein product: CASSEGQGATEAFF.

This clonotype was counted at least ten times. The chain carries TRBV5-1 and TRBJ2-1; the match to TRBD2 covers 9 bases. Germline V gene data show CDR1 as SGHRS and CDR2 as YFSETQ. V lost 0 bases, J lost 2 bases, and 3 bases stayed unmatched. The CDR3 sequence is 16 residues long. The CDR3 DNA reads as TGCGCCAGCAGCTTGGCCGGCGGGGGGGCCTACAATGAGCAGTTCTTC. Translation gives CASSLAGGGAYNEQFF.

The V and J genes are TRBV2 and TRBJ2-3; TRBD2 matches at 11 bases. Germline V lookup: CDR1 SNHLY, CDR2 FYNNEI. V lost 6 bases to trimming and J lost 6 bases; unmatched junction nucleotides: 8. The CDR3 covers 15 residues. CDR3 region: CASRTIAGGFDTQYF. For the CDR3, the DNA is TGTGCCAGCAGGACAATAGCGGGAGGGTTCGATACGCAGTATTTT.

This clonotype was found many times. The V call is TRBV7-2, the J call TRBJ2-1; the D is unclear. The germline V and J ends were trimmed by 4 bases and 8 bases, with 15 bases remaining between them. The CDR3 runs 14 residues. Germline CDR1 SGHTA, CDR2 FQGNSA. The DNA of the CDR3 is TGTGCCAGCAGCTCGGAAGGGCCTTATTATGAGCAGTTCTTC. It is translated as CASSSEGPYYEQFF.

The rearrangement links TRBV6-2 or TRBV6-3 to TRBJ2-7; tentatively, D is TRBD2 (5 bases). From germline, CDR1 is MNHEY and CDR2 SVGEGT. V gave up 8 bases and J gave up 4 bases, with 12 bases separating them. The CDR3 has 12 residues. The chain's CDR3 is CASGFSGYEQYF. In DNA form, the CDR3 reads TGTGCCAGCGGGTTCTCGGGGTACGAGCAGTACTTC.

The J gene is TRBJ1-1, the V gene TRBV7-2; D is unresolved. The CDR3 totals 14 residues. The germline CDR1 and CDR2 sequences are SGHTA and FQGNSA. Trimming removed 2 bases at V and 4 bases at J, with 11 bases between. CDR3 in amino acids: CASSLLGVGTEAFF. The CDR3 DNA sequence: TGTGCCAGCAGCTTACTCGGAGTTGGCACTGAAGCTTTCTTT.

This clonotype has just a few counts. V gene TRBV9 combines with J gene TRBJ2-7, with 7 bases matching TRBD2. CDR1 SGDLS and CDR2 YYNGEE come from the germline V gene. This CDR3 region has 16 residues. V gave up 3 bases and J gave up 0 bases; unmatched junction bases: 9. The CDR3 bases are TGTGCCAGCAGCGATTCCACTAGCGCAAGCTCCTACGAGCAGTACTTC. Translating it yields CASSDSTSASSYEQYF.

The chain recombines TRBV3-1 with TRBJ2-2; D is unclear. The CDR3 loop spans 14 amino acids. The V end lost 4 bases, the J end lost 7 bases, and 13 bases lay between the germline ends. Germline CDR1 and CDR2: LGHDT and YNNKEL (reference sequence). This chain's CDR3 is CASSPYRALGELFF. The CDR3 DNA reads TGTGCCAGCAGCCCCTACCGGGCTCTCGGGGAGCTGTTTTTT. The full variable domain, its missing parts supplied by reference TRBV3-1 and TRBJ2-2, is DTAVSQTPKYLVTQMGNDKSIKCEQNLGHDTMYWYKQDSKKFLKIMFSYNNKELIINETVPNRFSPKSPDKAHLNLHINSLELGDSAVYFCASSPYRALGELFFGEGSRLTVL.

The rearrangement uses TRBV29-1 and TRBJ2-5, with TRBD2 matching 7 bases. Germline CDR1 is SQVTM and CDR2 is ANQGSEA. CDR3 size: 15 residues. After removal of 4 bases from V and 1 base from J, the junction contained 9 bases not matched to a gene. CDR3 DNA: TGCAGCGTTGTGCCTATAGGGGAGGGCCAAGAGACCCAGTACTTC. As protein: CSVVPIGEGQETQYF.

V is TRBV12-3 or TRBV12-4 and J is TRBJ2-5; D is possibly TRBD1 or TRBD2 (7 bases each). The CDR3 contains 16 residues. With 1 base removed from V and 4 bases from J, the gap between germline ends came to 16 bases. This CDR3 reads CASSLGGGGTAETQYF. In DNA, the CDR3 is TGTGCCAGCAGTTTAGGAGGGGGAGGGACAGCAGAGACCCAGTACTTC.

The chain has TRBV5-1 and TRBJ2-5; weak D call: TRBD2 (5 bases). Trimming pared 9 bases from V and 9 bases from J, leaving 15 bases between. CDR1 is SGHRS and CDR2 is YFSETQ in the germline V gene. The CDR3 length is 11 residues. The chain's CDR3 is CANGVGRAQYF. The DNA for the CDR3 is TGCGCCAATGGGGTCGGGCGGGCCCAGTACTTC.

The chain joins TRBV7-6 to TRBJ2-1; weak D call: TRBD2 (7 bases). Germline-derived CDR1 and CDR2 are SGHVS and FNYEAQ. The CDR3 is made up of 12 amino acids. Trimming took 1 base from V and 11 from J, leaving 9 bases between them. The CDR3 nucleotides are TGTGCCAGCAGCTTAGTCGGGGGGCAGCAGTTCTTC. Translated, it gives CASSLVGGQQFF.

In this sample, this clonotype turned up many times. The chain couples TRBV6-1 to TRBJ2-2, with TRBD2 identical over 8 bases. Germline CDR1 and CDR2: MNHNS and SASEGT. The junction had 6 bases not matched to a gene; V was cut back by 5 bases and J by 7 bases. The CDR3 has 14 residues. CDR3 amino acids: CASSMRGAGGELFF. The CDR3 nucleotides are TGTGCCAGCAGTATGCGGGGGGCTGGCGGGGAGCTGTTTTTT.

This clonotype was observed a few times. This CDR3 reads CAIRTGRYNEQFF. The DNA of the CDR3 is TGTGCCATCAGGACAGGACGTTACAATGAGCAGTTCTTC. This sequence joins TRBV10-3 and TRBJ2-1, with D maybe TRBD1 (6 bases). V lost 6 bases and J 4 bases, leaving 10 bases between the germline ends. Germline CDR1 and CDR2: ENHRY and SYGVKD. This CDR3 is built from 13 residues.

This clonotype was recorded many times. The V and J genes are TRBV5-1 and TRBJ2-7, with D possibly TRBD2 on 5 matching bases. CDR1 SGHRS and CDR2 YFSETQ come from the germline V gene. V dropped 4 bases and J dropped 1 base, with 12 bases sitting between them. The CDR3 has 14 residues. The CDR3 loop reads CASSIEGLSYEQYF. CDR3 DNA sequence: TGCGCCAGCAGCATAGAGGGCCTATCCTACGAGCAGTACTTC.

This clonotype was observed a handful of times. This chain connects TRBV2 to TRBJ2-3; perhaps D is TRBD1 or TRBD2 (5 bases each). The CDR3 length is 12 residues. V lost 4 bases, J lost 11 bases, and 13 bases lay in between. Germline V CDR1 and CDR2: SNHLY, FYNNEI. The CDR3 DNA reads TGTGCCAGCAGTGCCGGGACGGTCGGGCAGTATTTT. This gives the protein CASSAGTVGQYF. Variable domain in full (rest from reference TRBV2 and TRBJ2-3): EPEVTQTPSHQVTQMGQEVILRCVPISNHLYFYWYRQILGQKVEFLVSFYNNEISEKSEIFDDQFSVERPDGSNFTLKIRSTKLEDSAMYFCASSAGTVGQYFGPGTRLTVL.

The chain links TRBV30 to TRBJ1-6; D is uncertain. This CDR3 has 13 residues. The germline gives CDR1 GTSNPN, CDR2 SVGIG (reference sequence). V lost 4 bases to trimming and J lost 7 bases, with 11 bases between them. CDR3 nucleotides: TGTGCCTGGACTTATGACCGGAATTCACCCCTCCACTTT. Residues: CAWTYDRNSPLHF.

This clonotype was detected only a few times. This chain joins TRBV13 and TRBJ2-1; 11 nucleotides line up with TRBD2. The ends lost 5 bases at V and 2 bases at J; junction bases unmatched: 14. CDR3 size: 19 residues. Germline V gene lookup returns CDR1 PRHDT and CDR2 FYEKMQ (reference sequence). The CDR3: CASSRSGLAGGRAYNEQFF. DNA for the CDR3: TGTGCCAGCAGCCGCTCTGGTCTAGCGGGGGGTCGGGCCTACAATGAGCAGTTCTTC.

This chain links TRBV12-3 or TRBV12-4 with TRBJ1-5; TRBD1 is a possible D gene (6 bases). Trimming removed 5 bases at V and 3 bases at J, with 11 bases between. The CDR3 runs 14 residues. CDR3 sequence reads: CASSPTGYNQPQHF. The CDR3 nucleotides read TGTGCCAGCAGTCCGACAGGCTACAATCAGCCCCAGCATTTT.

The CDR3 reads CASSDPEGKNIQYF. CDR3 nucleotide sequence: TGTGCCAGCAGCGACCCCGAGGGCAAAAACATTCAGTACTTC. This chain links TRBV12-3 or TRBV12-4 with TRBJ2-4; TRBD2 might be the D (5 bases). Between the trimmed V and J ends, which lost 6 bases and 3 bases, there was a span of 12 bases. CDR3 length equals 14 residues.

This sequence joins TRBV9 and TRBJ2-5, with D possibly being TRBD1 or TRBD2 (5 bases each). The CDR3 loop spans 15 amino acids. Trimming removed 0 bases from V and 1 base from J, with 10 bases in between. The V gene's germline CDR1 is SGDLS and CDR2 YYNGEE. CDR3 coding DNA: TGTGCCAGCAGCGTAGAATCCGGGGCCCAAGAGACCCAGTACTTC. Its protein is CASSVESGAQETQYF.

The gene calls are TRBV4-3 and TRBJ2-3; 13 nucleotides line up with TRBD2. The J segment lost 3 bases and the V segment lost 1 base, leaving 4 bases of the junction unmatched. Germline assignment: CDR1 LGHNA and CDR2 YSLEER. The CDR3 totals 17 residues. The CDR3 loop is CASSQAGLAGYTDTQYF. CDR3 DNA: TGCGCCAGCAGCCAAGCGGGACTAGCGGGGTATACAGATACGCAGTATTTT.

This clonotype was seen a few times. The rearrangement uses TRBV5-1 and TRBJ1-1; D call uncertain. CDR1 is SGHRS and CDR2 is YFSETQ in the germline V gene. The V and J ends lost 3 bases and 10 bases respectively, with 19 bases between them. The CDR3 has 14 amino acids. The CDR3 coding sequence is TGCGCCAGCAGCTCAACCGGGATCCAAGCAGGAGCTTTCTTT. This codes for CASSSTGIQAGAFF.

In this sample, this clonotype turned up many times. CDR3 amino acids: CATSRDYPLATQETQYF. CDR3 nucleotides: TGTGCCACCAGCAGAGATTACCCCCTAGCGACCCAAGAGACCCAGTACTTC. The rearrangement uses TRBV15 and TRBJ2-5; D might be TRBD2 (6 bases). This CDR3 contains 17 residues. Looked up from germline, CDR1 is LNHNV and CDR2 is YYDKDF (reference sequence). V was cut by 0 bases and J by 1 base, with 15 bases left in between.

This clonotype was seen a handful of times. J is TRBJ2-1 and V is TRBV6-2 or TRBV6-3; tentatively, D is TRBD1 (5 bases). Trimming took 0 bases from V and 9 from J, leaving 12 bases between them. The CDR3 sequence is 14 residues long. The V gene's germline CDR1 is MNHEY and CDR2 SVGEGT. CDR3 in DNA: TGTGCCAGCAGTTACTCGCGATGGGGCTTTGAGCAGTTCTTC. It specifies CASSYSRWGFEQFF.

This chain links TRBV7-8 with TRBJ2-5; tentatively, D is TRBD1 (6 bases). Germline V gene sequence: CDR1 SGHVS, CDR2 FQNEAQ. The V and J ends lost 7 bases and 2 bases respectively, with 14 bases between them. This CDR3 region has 14 residues. CDR3 nucleotides: TGTGCCAGCATTCCTCCGGACAGACAAGAGACCCAGTACTTC. The encoded protein is CASIPPDRQETQYF. The whole variable domain, filled in from reference TRBV7-8 and TRBJ2-5, reads GAGVSQSPRYKVAKRGQDVALRCDPISGHVSLFWYQQALGQGPEFLTYFQNEAQLDKSGLPSDRFFAERPEGSVSTLKIQRTQQEDSAVYLCASIPPDRQETQYFGPGTRLLVL.

This clonotype was seen a few times. The chain has TRBV6-1 and TRBJ2-3, with D maybe TRBD2 (6 bases). Looked up from germline, CDR1 is MNHNS and CDR2 is SASEGT. V was trimmed by 6 bases and J by 4 bases, leaving 11 bases between them. The CDR3 is 13 residues long. CDR3 residues: CASSMGLPDTQYF. CDR3 coding DNA: TGTGCCAGCAGCATGGGACTCCCAGATACGCAGTATTTT.

Ten or more counts support this clonotype. The chain is built from TRBV15 and TRBJ2-2, with no clear D. This CDR3 contains 13 residues. V lost 0 bases to trimming and J lost 9 bases, with 8 bases between them. Germline CDR1 reads LNHNV; CDR2 reads YYDKDF (reference sequence). The CDR3 nucleotides read TGTGCCACCAGCAGAGATGGCGCAAGGGAGCTGTTTTTT. This gives the protein CATSRDGARELFF.

The V and J genes are TRBV9 and TRBJ2-7; TRBD1 matches at 8 bases. Germline V gives CDR1 SGDLS, CDR2 YYNGEE. Trimming took 2 bases from V and 3 from J; bases not matched to a gene: 7. CDR3 length equals 15 residues. The CDR3 region has the DNA TGTGCCAGCAGCGTCGGGACAGGAGGGGACTACGAGCAGTACTTC. Encoded protein: CASSVGTGGDYEQYF.

This clonotype showed up just a few times. The chain recombines TRBV12-3 or TRBV12-4 with TRBJ1-6; the D is unclear. CDR3 length: 14 amino acids. Trimming stripped 3 bases from V and 9 bases from J, with 12 bases between. DNA for the CDR3: TGTGCCAGCAGTTTTTCCCGGGAAACTTCACCCCTCCACTTT. Residues: CASSFSRETSPLHF.

This clonotype was detected a few times. The chain employs TRBV4-3 and TRBJ2-5, with TRBD1 matching over 10 bases. V shed 0 bases, J shed 5 bases, and the junction held 9 bases outside the gene matches. The germline V gene encodes CDR1 LGHNA and CDR2 YSLEER. The CDR3 loop spans 17 amino acids. The CDR3 sequence is CASSQDWTGQGYETQYF. CDR3 sequence (DNA): TGCGCCAGCAGCCAAGATTGGACGGGACAGGGGTACGAGACCCAGTACTTC.